This entry lists 11 T cell receptor beta chains sequenced from one sample in a study of blood T cell repertoires in COVID-19. Profiled with immunoSEQ multiplex PCR; TCRdb holds only in-frame clones, not every one. This table holds more than 150,000 clones, around 85% found once. The material sequenced was peripheral blood. The origin of the receptors is a man aged 50-60 years who had recovered from COVID-19.

In this sample, this clone turned up a few times. The chain has TRBV5-1 and TRBJ2-7; 8 bases map to TRBD2. The CDR3 length is 14 residues. The V and J ends lost 6 bases and 2 bases, in that order; junction bases with no gene match: 7. Germline values: CDR1 SGHRS, CDR2 YFSETQ. CDR3: CASTPTSGAYEQYF. The CDR3 DNA sequence: TGCGCCAGCACACCAACTAGCGGAGCCTACGAGCAGTACTTC.

The chain employs TRBV6-6 and TRBJ2-6; tentatively, D is TRBD2 (6 bases). Trimming cost V 5 bases and J 1 base, with 12 bases left between them. Germline assignment: CDR1 MNHNY and CDR2 SVGAGI (reference sequence). This CDR3 has 16 residues. The CDR3, as DNA: TGTGCCAGCAGTCCCCCGGGGGATTCTGGGGCCAACGTCCTGACTTTC. The encoded protein is CASSPPGDSGANVLTF.

The chain is built from TRBV5-1 and TRBJ1-5; TRBD1 matches at 7 bases. Germline V gene lookup returns CDR1 SGHRS and CDR2 YFSETQ. The CDR3 contains 15 residues. With V trimmed by 3 bases and J by 2 bases, 5 bases remained unmatched. In DNA form, the CDR3 reads TGCGCCAGCAGCTACACAGGGGATCGCAATCAGCCCCAGCATTTT. Its protein product is CASSYTGDRNQPQHF.

This chain links TRBV5-1 with TRBJ2-3; the match to TRBD2 covers 9 bases. The junction had 3 bases not matched to a gene; V was cut back by 0 bases and J by 4 bases. The CDR3 totals 15 residues. Per the germline V gene, CDR1 is SGHRS and CDR2 is YFSETQ. CDR3 amino acids: CASSLVREGADTQYF. CDR3 DNA sequence: TGCGCCAGCAGCTTGGTGCGGGAGGGCGCAGATACGCAGTATTTT.

Only a few counts were recorded for this clone. The chain uses TRBV7-9 and TRBJ2-1; 12 bases fit TRBD2. Germline CDR1 reads SEHNR; CDR2 reads FQNEAQ (reference sequence). The CDR3 contains 17 residues. The V and J ends lost 3 bases and 3 bases, in that order; junction bases with no gene match: 6. CDR3 residues: CASSLGLAGYSYNEQFF. CDR3 nucleotides: TGTGCCAGCAGCTTGGGACTAGCGGGTTACAGCTACAATGAGCAGTTCTTC.

This clone was counted only a few times. V gene TRBV5-3 combines with J gene TRBJ1-5, with 9 bases aligning to TRBD1. TRBV5-3 is an open reading frame, and its role is uncertain. CDR3 size: 15 residues. The V and J ends lost 8 bases and 1 base, in that order; junction bases with no gene match: 7. The CDR3 bases are TGTGCCAGCCAACAGGGGGCAGGGAGCAATCAGCCCCAGCATTTT. Amino acids: CASQQGAGSNQPQHF.

The rearrangement joins TRBV30 to TRBJ2-3; D is unresolved. In germline, CDR1 is GTSNPN, CDR2 SVGIG (reference sequence). This CDR3 has 14 amino acids. Trimming cost V 4 bases and J 1 base, with 12 bases left between them. CDR3 protein: CAWNPVRGTDTQYF. The DNA of the CDR3 is TGTGCCTGGAACCCGGTTAGAGGCACAGATACGCAGTATTTT.

This CDR3 is CASSLQKNTEAFF. In DNA form, the CDR3 reads TGCGCCAGCAGCTTGCAGAAGAACACTGAAGCTTTCTTT. The rearrangement joins TRBV5-1 to TRBJ1-1, with D uncertain. V was clipped by 1 base and J by 1 base, with 5 bases between them. Germline CDR1 SGHRS, CDR2 YFSETQ. The CDR3 is 13 amino acids.

J is TRBJ1-2 and V is TRBV30; 8 bases map to TRBD1. In germline, CDR1 is GTSNPN, CDR2 SVGIG (reference sequence). This CDR3 contains 13 residues. Unmatched junction bases numbered 3, after V lost 2 bases and J lost 4 bases. The CDR3 loop reads CAWSLQGVYGYTF. The CDR3, as DNA: TGTGCCTGGAGTCTACAGGGGGTCTATGGCTACACCTTC.

This clone was observed a few times. The CDR3 region is CASGDSGSSYNEQFF. The CDR3 DNA is TGTGCCAGCGGCGATAGCGGGAGCTCCTACAATGAGCAGTTCTTC. This chain joins TRBV7-3 and TRBJ2-1; TRBD2 matches at 9 bases. The CDR3 is 15 amino acids. Germline assignment: CDR1 SGHTA and CDR2 FQGTGA. V trimming: 8 bases; J trimming: 0 bases; junction bases outside the gene matches: 5.

This clone is medium-sized in the sample. The chain carries TRBV5-1 and TRBJ1-2; TRBD1 agrees at 8 bases. CDR1 and CDR2 from the germline V gene are SGHRS and YFSETQ. The V gene end was trimmed by 3 bases and the J gene end by 7 bases; junction bases not matched to a gene: 5. The length of the CDR3 is 13 residues. The CDR3 nucleotides are TGCGCCAGCAGCTCGGGACAGGAGGTTGGCTACACCTTC. Encoded protein: CASSSGQEVGYTF. The variable domain in full, completed from reference TRBV5-1 and TRBJ1-2, reads KAGVTQTPRYLIKTRGQQVTLSCSPISGHRSVSWYQQTPGQGLQFLFEYFSETQRNKGNFPGRFSGRQFSNSRSEMNVSTLELGDSALYLCASSSGQEVGYTFGSGTRLTVV.